The sequence of this TCR beta chain was determined in a study of shared clonotypes between healthy human individuals. Study-wide results and caveats: Sorted-subset samples were not fully sequenced, rarefaction indicated. In four donors, around 5.5% of naive CD4 clonotypes appeared in common.

Germline CDR1 is MNHEY and CDR2 is SVGAGI. This CDR3 comprises 12 residues. Trimming stripped 8 bases from V and 14 bases from J, with 21 bases between. Donors included only healthy HIV-negative adults lacking recent acute infections or vaccinations. Comments on this clone: Its antigen is undetermined.

Methods used by the authors: Junction-only sequences produced by ImmunoSEQ had no quality scores, so filtering differed. Some clones are missing from TCRdb's copy, which holds only in-frame ones; the method was immunoSEQ multiplex PCR. From that table come the V and J calls and clone size; the DNA was used to work out D and trimming. The data show a few million clones, approximately 95% seen once. The chain is built from TRBV6-5 and TRBJ1-1; D call uncertain. The sequencing sample was made of naive CD4+ T cells from PBMCs. Subset meaning: CD45RA+ positively selected. This clonotype originated in a man aged 18 to 30 in good health. Some clones in this sample may be carry-over from other donors' samples. The CDR3: CASSTLGELRFF. The CDR3 bases are TGTGCCAGCTCCACCCTTGGGGAATTGAGGTTCTTT.